This TCR beta chain was sequenced for a study of T cells in Graves' hyperthyroidism and ophthalmopathy. This clonotype came up a few times. Its target is not known. Findings and caveats of the study: Blood samples included most of the expanded thyroid clonotypes exceeding 0.001.

The V gene lost 3 bases and the J gene lost 6 bases, with 13 bases spanning the gap. CDR3 length: 13 amino acids. Germline V CDR1 and CDR2: SGDLS, YYNGEE. RNA transcripts served as the template for amplifying TCR beta CDR3 regions. HTBI primers were used for first-round RT-PCR of the TCR CDR3. In TCRdb, the multiplex PCR reads were re-called with MiXCR into one record per CDR3 protein. Here the sample spans around 760,000 distinct CDR3 sequences, over 35% being singletons. Sequencing used blood. V is TRBV9 and J is TRBJ2-7; D call uncertain. This sequence was found in a woman aged 40 to 50 with Graves' hyperthyroidism. This chain's CDR3 is CASSAQGRGEQYF. The CDR3 DNA reads TGTGCCAGCAGCGCCCAAGGACGTGGCGAGCAGTACTTC.